The clone carrying this T cell receptor beta chain occurred many times. The target antigen is unknown. The entry originates in a study of CD8 T cells in ankylosing spondylitis. Findings and limits, study-wide: Matched ankylosing spondylitis synovial fluid reportedly showed significant enrichment of disease-linked clones. Characteristic, it appeared, of ankylosing spondylitis blood was a TCR beta motif of roughly eight highly homologous variants.

Construction of TCR beta libraries was performed using quantitative 5'-RACE with molecular barcodes. A single record per CDR3 protein comes from TCRdb applying MiXCR to the 5' RACE reads. The data show some 240,000 distinct CDR3 sequences, less than 10% seen once. The CDR3 contains 15 residues. Germline loops: CDR1 SGHRS, CDR2 YFSETQ. V dropped 0 bases and J dropped 4; count of bases not matched to a gene: 4. The J gene is TRBJ2-3, the V gene TRBV5-1, with 8 bases lining up with TRBD2. The sequence was collected from a male donor with ankylosing spondylitis or in good health (not recorded which). Sequencing input: blood, either unsorted or a sorted T cell fraction (not recorded which). CDR3 DNA: TGCGCCAGCAGCTTGGCCGGGACTAGAGCAGATACGCAGTATTTT. Protein product: CASSLAGTRADTQYF.